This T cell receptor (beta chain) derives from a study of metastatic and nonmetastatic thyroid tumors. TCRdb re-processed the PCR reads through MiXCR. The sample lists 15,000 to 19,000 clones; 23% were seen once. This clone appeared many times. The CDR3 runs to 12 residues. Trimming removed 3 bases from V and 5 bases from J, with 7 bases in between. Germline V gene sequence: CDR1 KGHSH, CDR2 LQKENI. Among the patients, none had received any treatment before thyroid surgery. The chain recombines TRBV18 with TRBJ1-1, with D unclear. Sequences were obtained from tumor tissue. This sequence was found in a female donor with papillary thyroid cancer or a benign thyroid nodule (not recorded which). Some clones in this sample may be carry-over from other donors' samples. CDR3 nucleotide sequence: TGTGCCAGCTCACCGAAACAGACTGAAGCTTTCTTT. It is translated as CASSPKQTEAFF.